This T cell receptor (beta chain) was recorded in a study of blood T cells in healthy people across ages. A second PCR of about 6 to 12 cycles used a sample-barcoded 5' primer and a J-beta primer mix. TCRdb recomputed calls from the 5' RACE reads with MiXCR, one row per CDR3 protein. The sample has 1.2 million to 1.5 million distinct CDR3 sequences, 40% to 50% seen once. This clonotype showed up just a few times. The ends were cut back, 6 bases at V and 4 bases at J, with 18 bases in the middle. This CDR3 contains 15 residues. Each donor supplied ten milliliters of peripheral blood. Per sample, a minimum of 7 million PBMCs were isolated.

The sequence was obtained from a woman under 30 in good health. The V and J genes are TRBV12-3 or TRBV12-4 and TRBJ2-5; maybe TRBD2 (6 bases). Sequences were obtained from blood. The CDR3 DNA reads TGTGCCAGCAGCCCCTACTCCAACGGGGGAGAGACCCAGTACTTC. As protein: CASSPYSNGGETQYF.